This entry lists 13 T cell receptor beta chains sequenced from one sample in a study of blood T cell repertoires in COVID-19. This table comes from immunoSEQ multiplex PCR, and its TCRdb copy is limited to in-frame clones, with some not included. The sample consists of approximately 180,000 clones, 70% to 90% of them appearing once. Material for sequencing was peripheral blood. Source of these receptors: a person aged 65 to 85 with COVID-19, enrolled during active disease.

The chain employs TRBV27 and TRBJ1-1, with D uncertain. This CDR3 region has 9 residues. V was trimmed by 2 bases and J by 10 bases, leaving 2 bases between them. Germline loops: CDR1 MNHEY, CDR2 SMNVEV (reference sequence). CDR3 protein: CASSLRAFF. For the CDR3, the DNA is TGTGCCAGCAGTTTACGAGCTTTCTTT.

The chain combines TRBV28 with TRBJ2-1; a possible D gene is TRBD1 (6 bases). V was trimmed by 6 bases and J by 0 bases, leaving 12 bases between them. The germline V gene encodes CDR1 MDHEN and CDR2 SYDVKM. The CDR3 is 15 residues long. For the CDR3, the DNA is TGTGCCAGCAGACCAGGGGTCAACTCCTACAATGAGCAGTTCTTC. This sequence encodes CASRPGVNSYNEQFF.

The chain carries TRBV7-8 and TRBJ1-3; 7 nucleotides agree with TRBD1. J was trimmed by 2 bases and V by 5 bases; bases with no gene match: 3. The germline gives CDR1 SGHVS, CDR2 FQNEAQ. The CDR3 has 14 residues. CDR3 sequence: CASSGDRAGNTIYF. The CDR3 DNA follows: TGTGCCAGCAGCGGTGACAGGGCTGGAAACACCATATATTTT.

The rearrangement uses TRBV10-2 and TRBJ1-2; D is possibly TRBD1 (5 bases). Per germline, CDR1 WSHSY and CDR2 SAAADI. This CDR3 is built from 14 residues. V was trimmed by 7 bases and J by 8 bases, leaving 20 bases between them. DNA for the CDR3: TGCGCCAGCACTCGAGGATCCGACAGCAGGGGCTACACCTTC. This gives the protein CASTRGSDSRGYTF.

The rearrangement uses TRBV4-3 and TRBJ2-3, with 7 nucleotides matching TRBD2. CDR1 is LGHNA, CDR2 YSLEER, per germline. Unmatched junction bases numbered 9, after V lost 4 bases and J lost 5 bases. The CDR3 totals 15 residues. This CDR3 reads CASSPGTTQQDTQYF. In nucleotides, the CDR3 is TGCGCCAGCAGCCCCGGGACTACTCAACAAGATACGCAGTATTTT.

This clone was recorded once. The chain combines TRBV4-2 with TRBJ1-1; 7 nucleotides align to TRBD1. Germline CDR1 LGHNA, CDR2 YNFKEQ. V gave up 1 base and J gave up 10 bases; unmatched junction bases: 9. This CDR3 has 14 residues. The CDR3 sequence: CASSQGTGERPAFF. The CDR3 DNA is TGTGCCAGCAGCCAAGGCACAGGGGAGAGGCCAGCTTTCTTT.

The chain is built from TRBV2 and TRBJ2-1; tentatively, D is TRBD1 (6 bases). This CDR3 region has 14 residues. The V end lost 5 bases, the J end lost 7 bases, and 15 bases lay between the germline ends. The germline CDR1 and CDR2 sequences are SNHLY and FYNNEI. The DNA for the CDR3 is TGTGCCAGCAGTAGGATGCAGGGGTTGAATGAGCAGTTCTTC. Translation: CASSRMQGLNEQFF.

The CDR3 DNA sequence: TGCGCCAGCAGCTTAGAAGGGGGCTCCCAGACCCAGTACTTC. Translating it yields CASSLEGGSQTQYF. The genes are TRBV5-1 and TRBJ2-5, with TRBD1 matching 7 bases. J lost 6 bases, V lost 2 bases, and 7 bases had no gene match. The V gene's germline CDR1 is SGHRS and CDR2 YFSETQ. This CDR3 is 14 amino acids long.

The V call is TRBV28, the J call TRBJ2-5; D possibly corresponds to TRBD2 (5 bases). Trimming shortened V by 3 bases and J by 2 bases, and 7 bases separated the two germline ends. CDR1 and CDR2 from the germline V gene are MDHEN and SYDVKM. This CDR3 has 13 residues. This chain's CDR3 is CASSFPGQETQYF. The DNA for the CDR3 is TGTGCCAGCAGTTTCCCGGGGCAAGAGACCCAGTACTTC.

This clone was recorded only once. The gene calls are TRBV3-1 (or the pseudogene TRBV3-2) and TRBJ1-5, with D tentatively TRBD1 (5 bases). The CDR3 has 15 residues. Germline V lookup: CDR1 LGHDT, CDR2 YNNKEL (reference sequence). Deletions cut 5 bases from V and 4 bases from J, with 15 bases between. CDR3 in amino acids: CASSSVGQMNQPQHF. CDR3 nucleotide sequence: TGTGCCAGCAGCTCGGTGGGGCAGATGAATCAGCCCCAGCATTTT.

J is TRBJ2-3 and V is TRBV28; possible D gene TRBD1, 5 bases. This CDR3 is 14 amino acids long. The ends were cut back, 1 base at V and 6 bases at J, with 11 bases in the middle. The germline V gene encodes CDR1 MDHEN and CDR2 SYDVKM. The CDR3 DNA reads as TGTGCCAGCAGTTTATCCCAGGGTCTCGATACGCAGTATTTT. Its translation: CASSLSQGLDTQYF. Using reference TRBV28 and TRBJ2-3 for the parts outside the CDR3, the full variable domain is DVKVTQSSRYLVKRTGEKVFLECVQDMDHENMFWYRQDPGLGLRLIYFSYDVKMKEKGDIPEGYSVSREKKERFSLILESASTNQTSMYLCASSLSQGLDTQYFGPGTRLTVL.

The rearrangement joins TRBV7-2 to TRBJ1-2; D remains unclear. The V end lost 3 bases, the J end lost 1 base, and 6 bases lay between the germline ends. The CDR3 is made up of 13 amino acids. Germline CDR1 is SGHTA and CDR2 is FQGNSA. The CDR3: CASSLGVNYGYTF. The CDR3 DNA is TGTGCCAGCAGCTTGGGCGTTAACTATGGCTACACCTTC.

The chain recombines TRBV2 with TRBJ2-1; D possibly corresponds to TRBD1 (8 bases). The CDR3 is 16 amino acids. Germline loops: CDR1 SNHLY, CDR2 FYNNEI. The germline V and J ends were trimmed by 2 bases and 6 bases, with 17 bases remaining between them. For the CDR3, the DNA is TGTGCCAGCAGTGAAAGTGGTACAGGGGGGGGCAATGAGCAGTTCTTC. Amino acids: CASSESGTGGGNEQFF.